These T cell receptor beta chains were read from a single sample in a study of cytomegalovirus exposure and HLA in healthy donors. Assay: immunoSEQ multiplex PCR; the TCRdb copy retains only in-frame clones and omits some. The sample includes 90,000 to 120,000 clones, approximately 70% of them seen just once. The material sequenced was PBMCs. The receptors were gathered from a man aged 40-49 years in good health and CMV-seropositive. Each CDR3 is given with its conserved first and last residue. A D gene is named only where the DNA matches it firmly. Expanded clones get a size class; other rows say once, few or many, or leave the size out.

D gene	V gene	J gene	clone size	CDR3 protein	CDR3 DNA
TRBD1	TRBV28	TRBJ1-1	NA	CASSFSRTGLNTEAFF	TGTGCCAGCAGTTTTTCCAGGACAGGGTTGAACACTGAAGCTTTCTTT
NA	TRBV15	TRBJ2-2	NA	CATSSPRKGAGELFF	TGTGCCACCAGCAGCCCCCGAAAGGGAGCCGGGGAGCTGTTTTTT
TRBD1	TRBV2	TRBJ1-2	NA	CASTTGRDYGYTF	TGTGCCAGCACGACAGGGCGCGACTATGGCTACACCTTC
NA	TRBV2	TRBJ2-1	once	CASHREPYNEQFF	TGTGCCAGCCACAGGGAGCCATACAATGAGCAGTTCTTC
NA	TRBV7-9	TRBJ1-3	once	CGSSSGNTIYF	TGTGGGAGTTCCTCTGGAAACACCATATATTTT
NA	TRBV18	TRBJ2-7	NA	CASSPGISTYEQYF	TGTGCCAGCTCACCCGGGATCTCGACCTACGAGCAGTACTTC
NA	TRBV5-1	TRBJ2-7	NA	CASREFTNEQYF	TGCGCCAGCAGGGAGTTTACAAACGAGCAGTACTTC
TRBD1	TRBV27	TRBJ1-3	NA	CASSPWTGGASGNTIYF	TGTGCCAGCAGTCCTTGGACAGGGGGAGCCTCTGGAAACACCATATATTTT
TRBD1	TRBV14	TRBJ2-3	NA	CASSRFDRVGSGTQYF	TGTGCCAGCAGCCGGTTCGACAGGGTAGGGAGTGGTACGCAGTATTTT
NA	TRBV11-3	TRBJ2-5	NA	CASSPGYQETQYF	TGTGCCAGCAGCCCAGGGTACCAAGAGACCCAGTACTTC
NA	TRBV19	TRBJ1-2	few	CASSNGPYGYTF	TGTGCCAGTAGTAATGGCCCTTATGGCTACACCTTC
NA	TRBV19	TRBJ1-5	NA	CASRRLTGPNQPQHF	TGTGCCAGTAGGAGATTGACAGGCCCCAATCAGCCCCAGCATTTT
TRBD2	TRBV7-6	TRBJ2-1	NA	CASSFRWREAFNEQFF	TGTGCCAGCAGCTTCAGATGGCGGGAGGCTTTTAATGAGCAGTTCTTC
TRBD1	TRBV6-1	TRBJ1-5	few	CAGGDSTGVVQPQHF	TGTGCCGGCGGAGACTCTACAGGGGTGGTTCAGCCCCAGCATTTT
NA	TRBV5-1	TRBJ1-5	NA	CASRHDISSNQPQHF	TGCGCCAGCAGACACGACATAAGTAGCAATCAGCCCCAGCATTTT
TRBD2	TRBV6-1	TRBJ2-1	once	CASSASGLAVGEQFF	TGTGCCAGCAGTGCGTCGGGACTAGCCGTGGGGGAGCAGTTCTTC
NA	TRBV27	TRBJ1-4	few	CASSPPGGGNEKLFF	TGTGCCAGCAGTCCCCCAGGCGGGGGTAATGAAAAACTGTTTTTT
TRBD1	TRBV2	TRBJ1-5	few	CASSGLGGGYSNQPQHF	TGTGCCAGCAGCGGTCTCGGAGGGGGCTATAGCAATCAGCCCCAGCATTTT
TRBD1	TRBV6-1	TRBJ2-5	NA	CASSEAADRVGETQYF	TGTGCCAGCAGTGAAGCCGCCGACAGGGTCGGAGAGACCCAGTACTTC
NA	TRBV9	TRBJ2-4	NA	CASSVSGIGNIQYF	TGTGCCAGCAGCGTATCGGGGATCGGAAACATTCAGTACTTC
NA	TRBV30	TRBJ1-1	NA	CAWRGAQGYRMNTEAFF	TGTGCCTGGAGGGGCGCCCAGGGCTACCGCATGAACACTGAAGCTTTCTTT
TRBD1	TRBV6-1	TRBJ1-4	NA	CASRTGDYEKLFF	TGTGCCAGCAGAACAGGGGACTATGAAAAACTGTTTTTT
NA	TRBV4-1	TRBJ2-3	NA	CASSPGAGFTDTQYF	TGCGCCAGCAGCCCCGGGGCGGGATTCACAGATACGCAGTATTTT
NA	TRBV5-6	TRBJ2-1	NA	CASSSLSLWSSYNEQFF	TGTGCCAGCAGCTCCCTTAGCCTCTGGAGCTCCTACAATGAGCAGTTCTTC
NA	TRBV5-1	TRBJ1-1	NA	CASSLSTANTEAFF	TGCGCCAGCAGCTTGTCGACAGCTAACACTGAAGCTTTCTTT
TRBD2	TRBV30	TRBJ2-4	once	CAWSVLGGSGDIQYF	TGTGCCTGGAGTGTATTGGGCGGGAGCGGGGACATTCAGTACTTC
NA	TRBV5-1	TRBJ1-2	NA	CASSSRDGYTF	TGCGCCAGCAGCTCCAGGGATGGCTACACCTTC
NA	TRBV30	TRBJ2-2	NA	CAWSGGSGTGELFF	TGTGCCTGGAGTGGCGGCAGCGGGACCGGGGAGCTGTTTTTT
TRBD1	TRBV28	TRBJ1-2	few	CASSTDRGLSNYGYTF	TGTGCCAGCAGCACCGACAGGGGGCTTTCGAACTATGGCTACACCTTC